A selection of T cell receptor beta chains follows, all from one sample in a study of cytomegalovirus exposure and HLA in healthy donors. Method: immunoSEQ multiplex PCR; TCRdb's copy keeps in-frame clones and lacks some. There are under 200,000 clones in the sample; roughly 77% occur only once, and around 1.2% lies in the top ten. The material sequenced was PBMCs. All receptors come from a young woman in good health and CMV-seronegative. The CDR3 runs from the conserved cysteine through the conserved F or W. A D gene is named only where the DNA matches it firmly. Clone sizes are given selectively: once, few, many, or a class where the clone is expanded.

clone_size | j_call | d_call | v_call | cdr3_nt | cdr3_aa
- | TRBJ2-7 | - | TRBV27 | TGTGCCAGCACCGCGGGACAGACTCCCGGCGAGCAGTACTTC | CASTAGQTPGEQYF
- | TRBJ1-2 | - | TRBV9 | TGTGCCAGCAGCGGCGACCGGGACACCTTGTTCTATGGCTACACCTTC | CASSGDRDTLFYGYTF
- | TRBJ1-1 | TRBD1 | TRBV9 | TGTGCCAGCAGCGGCGACAGGGGCGGTCAGAACACTGAAGCTTTCTTT | CASSGDRGGQNTEAFF
once | TRBJ1-5 | - | TRBV10-2 | TGCGCCAGCAGTGAGTTTAGGGGTCAGCCCCAGCATTTT | CASSEFRGQPQHF
- | TRBJ1-2 | TRBD1 | TRBV10-1 | TGCGCCAGCAGTCAACAGGGGGCTGGTGGCTACACCTTC | CASSQQGAGGYTF
- | TRBJ1-1 | - | TRBV5-1 | TGCGCCAGCAGCTTGGGACAGTCGTTGAACACTGAAGCTTTCTTT | CASSLGQSLNTEAFF
few | TRBJ1-2 | TRBD1 | TRBV5-4 | TGTGCCAGCAGCGGATCGGACAGGGGGACCACGACCTTC | CASSGSDRGTTTF
- | TRBJ1-1 | - | TRBV6-6 | TGTGCCAGCGGAGGGGCCCGGAACACTGAAGCTTTCTTT | CASGGARNTEAFF
- | TRBJ2-7 | - | TRBV11-2 | TGTGCCAGCAGCTTAGTGTTGTTTCCATTCTCCTACGAGCAGTACTTC | CASSLVLFPFSYEQYF
- | TRBJ2-1 | TRBD2 | TRBV25-1 | TGTGCCAGCAGGGCTACTAGCGGGAGAAGGAATGAGCAGTTCTTC | CASRATSGRRNEQFF
- | TRBJ1-4 | - | TRBV5-1 | TGCGCCAGCAGCTTCGGGGGAACTAATGAAAAACTGTTTTTT | CASSFGGTNEKLFF
- | TRBJ2-7 | - | TRBV19 | TGTGCCAGTAGTTCCTCGGGGGACGAGCAGTACTTC | CASSSSGDEQYF
few | TRBJ1-6 | - | TRBV2 | TGTGCCAGCAGTGAGCAGGGAATGGGCCTCTATAATTCACCCCTCCACTTT | CASSEQGMGLYNSPLHF
- | TRBJ2-3 | TRBD1 | TRBV28 | TGTGCCAGCAACATCATAGGGGGCTTGAGCACAGATACGCAGTATTTT | CASNIIGGLSTDTQYF
once | TRBJ2-1 | - | TRBV19 | TGTGCCAGTACTGAGGGCGAAAGCTCCTACAATGAGCAGTTCTTC | CASTEGESSYNEQFF
- | TRBJ1-1 | - | TRBV2 | TGTGCCAGCAGTCTTGACAAGAACACTGAAGCTTTCTTT | CASSLDKNTEAFF
- | TRBJ2-7 | TRBD1 | TRBV13 | TGTGCCAGCAGCTCCGCCCGGACAGGGGGTCGGTACGAGCAGTACTTC | CASSSARTGGRYEQYF
- | TRBJ1-2 | - | TRBV7-9 | TGTGCCAGCAGCTACCGTCCCAAGGGGTATGGCTACACCTTC | CASSYRPKGYGYTF
- | TRBJ2-7 | TRBD1 | TRBV7-9 | TGTGCCAGCAGGTATGACAGGGATTCCGAGCAGTACTTC | CASRYDRDSEQYF
- | TRBJ1-5 | - | TRBV5-1 | TGCGCCAGCAGCCTTTGGGGGGACAATCAGCCCCAGCATTTT | CASSLWGDNQPQHF
- | TRBJ1-2 | TRBD1 | TRBV9 | TGTGCCAGCAGCCCTAGGGGGCCCGCCTATGGCTACACCTTC | CASSPRGPAYGYTF
once | TRBJ2-2 | TRBD1 | TRBV7-3 | TGTGCCAGCAGTGGGACAGGGGGCACCGGGGAGCTGTTTTTT | CASSGTGGTGELFF
once | TRBJ2-1 | - | TRBV19 | TGTGCCAGTAGTACGGTTGATGAGCAGTTCTTC | CASSTVDEQFF
few | TRBJ1-3 | - | TRBV6-5 | TGTGCCAGCAGTTCCGCTGGCAGGGGAAACACCATATATTTT | CASSSAGRGNTIYF
- | TRBJ1-2 | - | TRBV28 | TGTGCCAGCAGTTTCCCCTTGCCCCCTAGCTATGGCTACACCTTC | CASSFPLPPSYGYTF
- | TRBJ1-6 | - | TRBV7-9 | TGTGCCAGCAGCCCGGAGGATAATTCACCCCTCCACTTT | CASSPEDNSPLHF
- | TRBJ1-1 | - | TRBV5-6 | TGTGCCAGCAGCGCCAGGGCTATGAACACTGAAGCTTTCTTT | CASSARAMNTEAFF
- | TRBJ1-2 | - | TRBV9 | TGTGCCAGCAGCGTAGAAGGCGGGGGACGGACCTATGGCTACACCTTC | CASSVEGGGRTYGYTF
few | TRBJ1-2 | TRBD1 | TRBV27 | TGTGCCAGCAGTAGGGGGACAGGCTTCTATGGCTACACCTTC | CASSRGTGFYGYTF
few | TRBJ2-7 | TRBD2 | TRBV14 | TGTGCCAGCAGCCGATCTGGGACTAGCGGGACCTACGAGCAGTACTTC | CASSRSGTSGTYEQYF
few | TRBJ2-3 | TRBD2 | TRBV28 | TGTGCCAGCAGCCTTCTAGCGGGGGGAACCACAGATACGCAGTATTTT | CASSLLAGGTTDTQYF
- | TRBJ2-1 | TRBD2 | TRBV7-2 | TGTGCCAGCAGCATAACTAGCGGGGGGCCCAATGAGCAGTTCTTC | CASSITSGGPNEQFF
- | TRBJ2-7 | TRBD1 | TRBV27 | TGTGCCAGCAGTCATGGACAGGGAACGGCCCACGAGCAGTACTTC | CASSHGQGTAHEQYF
- | TRBJ1-2 | TRBD1 | TRBV30 | TGTGCCTGGGGCCCCCCAGGGGGACTCTACTATGGCTACACCTTC | CAWGPPGGLYYGYTF
- | TRBJ2-1 | TRBD1 | TRBV4-1 | TGCGCCAGCAGCCGAAGTCGGGACAGGGTGAGGTACAATGAGCAGTTCTTC | CASSRSRDRVRYNEQFF
few | TRBJ1-3 | - | TRBV9 | TGTGCCAGCAGCGCCGGCCCAGGGCCTGGAAACACCATATATTTT | CASSAGPGPGNTIYF
- | TRBJ2-7 | - | TRBV16 | TGTGCCAGCAGCCATGAGGGCCCGAGGAGGTACGAGCAGTACTTC | CASSHEGPRRYEQYF
- | TRBJ1-5 | - | TRBV6-1 | TGTGCCAGCAAGCTCTCCCCCGGGGGCAATCAGCCCCAGCATTTT | CASKLSPGGNQPQHF
- | TRBJ2-7 | TRBD2 | TRBV6-4 | TGTGCCAGCAGTGACCCCCTTTTTAGAGCGGGGGGCTCCTACGAGCAGTACTTC | CASSDPLFRAGGSYEQYF
- | TRBJ1-5 | - | TRBV5-1 | TGCGCCAGCAGCTTGTCAGACAGAACCAATCAGCCCCAGCATTTT | CASSLSDRTNQPQHF
once | TRBJ2-7 | TRBD1 | TRBV6-5 | TGTGCCAGCAGACCCGGGACAGGGCCCGAGCAGTACTTC | CASRPGTGPEQYF
few | TRBJ2-2 | TRBD1 | TRBV27 | TGTGCCAGCGCTGACAGGGGGCACGCCGGGGAGCTGTTTTTT | CASADRGHAGELFF
- | TRBJ2-2 | - | TRBV20-1 | TGCAGTGCTAGGTCCAGTTCGGAGCTGTTTTTT | CSARSSSELFF
once | TRBJ2-7 | - | TRBV6-5 | TGTGCCAGCAGTTACTCCCGGACAGTAAACGAGCAGTACTTC | CASSYSRTVNEQYF
- | TRBJ1-4 | - | TRBV28 | TGTGCCAGCAGTGCCTGGACAGCAGGTGGAGAAAAACTGTTTTTT | CASSAWTAGGEKLFF
- | TRBJ1-1 | - | TRBV15 | TGTGCCACCAGTCCGAGAGGAGGGCCTCTAGCTGAAGCTTTCTTT | CATSPRGGPLAEAFF